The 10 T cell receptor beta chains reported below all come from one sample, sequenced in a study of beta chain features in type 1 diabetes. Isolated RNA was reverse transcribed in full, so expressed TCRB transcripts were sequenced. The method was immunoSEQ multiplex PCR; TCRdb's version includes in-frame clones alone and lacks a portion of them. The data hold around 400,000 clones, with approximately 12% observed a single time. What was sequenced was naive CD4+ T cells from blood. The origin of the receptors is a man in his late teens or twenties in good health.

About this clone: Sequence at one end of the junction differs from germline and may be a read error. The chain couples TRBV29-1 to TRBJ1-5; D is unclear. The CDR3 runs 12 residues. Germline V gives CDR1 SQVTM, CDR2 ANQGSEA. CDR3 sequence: CSVQDTNQPQHF. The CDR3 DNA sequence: TGCAGCGTTCAAGACACAAATCAGCCCCAGCATTTT.

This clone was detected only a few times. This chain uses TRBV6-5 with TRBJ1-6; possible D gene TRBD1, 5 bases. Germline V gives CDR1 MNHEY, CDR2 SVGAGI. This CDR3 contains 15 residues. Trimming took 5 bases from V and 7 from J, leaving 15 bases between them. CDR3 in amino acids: CASSRGGYKNSPLHF. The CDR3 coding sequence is TGTGCCAGCAGTCGCGGGGGGTATAAGAATTCACCCCTCCACTTT.

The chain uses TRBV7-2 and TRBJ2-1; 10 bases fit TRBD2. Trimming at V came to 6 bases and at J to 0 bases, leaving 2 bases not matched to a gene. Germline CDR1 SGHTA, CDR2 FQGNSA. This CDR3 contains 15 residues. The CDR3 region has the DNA TGTGCCAGCAGAGCTAGCGGGAGCTCCTACAATGAGCAGTTCTTC. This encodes CASRASGSSYNEQFF.

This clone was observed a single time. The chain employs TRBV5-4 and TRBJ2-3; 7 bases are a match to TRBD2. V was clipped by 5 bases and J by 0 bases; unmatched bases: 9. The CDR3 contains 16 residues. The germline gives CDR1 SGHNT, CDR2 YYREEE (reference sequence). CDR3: CASSVPGGTSTDTQYF. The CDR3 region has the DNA TGTGCCAGCAGTGTTCCGGGGGGTACTAGCACAGATACGCAGTATTTT.

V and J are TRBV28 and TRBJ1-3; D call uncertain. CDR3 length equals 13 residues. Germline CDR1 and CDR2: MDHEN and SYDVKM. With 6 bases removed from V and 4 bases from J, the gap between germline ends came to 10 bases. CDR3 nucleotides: TGTGCCAGCAGACCAATCCGGGGAAACACCATATATTTT. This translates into CASRPIRGNTIYF.

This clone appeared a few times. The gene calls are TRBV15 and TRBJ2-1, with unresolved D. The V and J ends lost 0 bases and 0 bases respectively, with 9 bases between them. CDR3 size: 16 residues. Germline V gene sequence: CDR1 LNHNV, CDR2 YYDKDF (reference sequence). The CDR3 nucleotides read TGTGCCACCAGCAGAGAATCGTCGAGCTCCTACAATGAGCAGTTCTTC. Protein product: CATSRESSSSYNEQFF.

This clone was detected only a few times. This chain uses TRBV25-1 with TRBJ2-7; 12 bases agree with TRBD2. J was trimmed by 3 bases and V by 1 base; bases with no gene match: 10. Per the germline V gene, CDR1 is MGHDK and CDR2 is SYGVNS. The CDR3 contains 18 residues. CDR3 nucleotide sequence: TGTGCCAGCAGTGAATCCAATACCGGGACTAGCGGGCTCTACGAGCAGTACTTC. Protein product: CASSESNTGTSGLYEQYF.

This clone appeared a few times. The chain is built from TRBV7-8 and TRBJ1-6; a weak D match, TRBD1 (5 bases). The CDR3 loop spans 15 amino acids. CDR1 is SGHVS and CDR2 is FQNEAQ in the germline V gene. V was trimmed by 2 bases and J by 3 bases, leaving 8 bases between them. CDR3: CASSLLQGYNSPLHF. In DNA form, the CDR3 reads TGTGCCAGCAGCTTACTTCAGGGCTATAATTCACCCCTCCACTTT.

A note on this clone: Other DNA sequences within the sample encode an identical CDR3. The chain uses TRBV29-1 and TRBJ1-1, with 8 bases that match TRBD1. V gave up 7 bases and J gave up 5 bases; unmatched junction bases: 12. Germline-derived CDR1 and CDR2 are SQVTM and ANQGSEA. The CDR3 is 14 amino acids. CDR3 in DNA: TGCAGCGGGCGACAGGGGAGGTCTGGGACTGAAGCTTTCTTT. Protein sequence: CSGRQGRSGTEAFF.

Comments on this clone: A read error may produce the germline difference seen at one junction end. The CDR3 is CASSPPKVAGARKAF. DNA of the CDR3: TGTGCCAGCTCACCACCGAAGGTTGCAGGGGCCCGGAAGGCTTTC. The chain combines TRBV18 with TRBJ2-6; maybe TRBD1 (6 bases). The germline gives CDR1 KGHSH, CDR2 LQKENI. The CDR3 extends over 15 amino acids.